Below are 11 T cell receptor beta chains sequenced from a single sample in a study of CD8 T cells in ankylosing spondylitis. Each CDR3 protein is one row after TCRdb ran MiXCR on the 5' RACE reads. The repertoire consists of under 450,000 distinct CDR3 sequences, with approximately 20% occurring once and the leading ten covering around 13%. Specimen: blood, either unsorted or a sorted T cell fraction (not recorded which). The origin of the receptors is a male donor with ankylosing spondylitis or in good health (not recorded which).

This clonotype was seen only a few times. This chain joins TRBV28 and TRBJ2-5, with 8 nucleotides matching TRBD2. Germline CDR1 and CDR2: MDHEN and SYDVKM. The CDR3 is 15 amino acids. Germline trimming cut 7 bases from V and 4 bases from J; bases unmatched to any gene: 11. Written as DNA, the CDR3 is TGTGCCAGCATTCACTCCCGGCGGGGGGCAGAGACCCAGTACTTC. This translates into CASIHSRRGAETQYF.

This clonotype occurred a few times. The chain joins TRBV20-1 to TRBJ2-7; TRBD2 matches at 7 bases. Germline CDR1 DFQATT, CDR2 SNEGSKA (reference sequence). The CDR3 has 13 amino acids. Trimming took 6 bases from V and 4 from J; bases not matched to a gene: 9. The CDR3 DNA is TGCAGTGCCGAGGGGCGGGGGTCATACGAGCAGTACTTC. This gives the protein CSAEGRGSYEQYF.

The genes are TRBV7-7 and TRBJ2-7; unclear D gene. V dropped 5 bases and J dropped 1 base, with 9 bases sitting between them. The CDR3 is made up of 13 amino acids. Germline V gene data show CDR1 as SSHAT and CDR2 as FNYEAQ (reference sequence). The CDR3 region has the DNA TGTGCCAGCAGCGAGGCCGTTTCCTACGAGCAGTACTTC. This translates into CASSEAVSYEQYF.

The table lists this clonotype with a few counts. The chain couples TRBV28 to TRBJ2-4; 11 bases fit TRBD2. The CDR3 is 16 residues long. The germline V gene has CDR1 MDHEN and CDR2 SYDVKM. The V gene end was trimmed by 5 bases and the J gene end by 2 bases; junction bases not matched to a gene: 5. CDR3 nucleotide sequence: TGTGCCAGCAGTCCAAGACTAGCGGGGACCAAAAACATTCAGTACTTC. This encodes CASSPRLAGTKNIQYF.

This chain connects TRBV6-6 to TRBJ2-7; 7 bases align to TRBD1. This CDR3 has 12 residues. Trimming cost V 2 bases and J 6 bases; bases outside gene matches: 1. CDR1 and CDR2 from the germline V gene are MNHNY and SVGAGI (reference sequence). CDR3 sequence: CASSYGTAEQYF. The CDR3 DNA reads TGTGCCAGCAGTTACGGGACAGCCGAGCAGTACTTC.

V usage is TRBV12-5 and J usage is TRBJ2-2; D remains unclear. The CDR3 sequence is 14 residues long. The V gene's germline CDR1 is LGHNT and CDR2 FRNRAP. With 1 base removed from V and 7 bases from J, the gap between germline ends came to 10 bases. Here the CDR3 reads CASGLAGPGGELFF. The CDR3 DNA follows: TGTGCTAGTGGTTTGGCCGGACCCGGCGGGGAGCTGTTTTTT.

The chain employs TRBV21-1 and TRBJ2-7; TRBD2 was called by the table and not checked on the DNA. TRBV21-1 is tagged as a pseudogene. The CDR3 extends over 15 amino acids. This CDR3 is CASSGPRLVLSAQYF. CDR3 sequence (DNA): TGTGCCAGCAGCGGGCCCCGCCTAGTACTATCAGCGCAGTACTTC.

The chain is built from TRBV2 and TRBJ2-1, with TRBD2 matching over 11 bases. CDR3 length: 17 residues. CDR1 SNHLY and CDR2 FYNNEI come from the germline V gene. V dropped 5 bases and J dropped 7; count of bases not matched to a gene: 13. DNA of the CDR3: TGTGCCAGCAGTCAGATTATACTAGCGGGGGTTTCAAATGAGCAGTTCTTC. Translated, it gives CASSQIILAGVSNEQFF.

This sequence joins TRBV19 and TRBJ2-3; a weak D match, TRBD2 (6 bases). Trimming left V 4 bases short and J 0 bases short, with 17 bases between. Germline CDR1 reads LNHDA; CDR2 reads SQIVND (reference sequence). The CDR3 runs 17 residues. The CDR3 is CASSKRPGLISTDTQYF. The DNA of the CDR3 is TGTGCCAGTAGTAAACGGCCGGGACTCATTAGCACAGATACGCAGTATTTT.

The chain uses TRBV7-6 and TRBJ2-5, with 9 bases aligning to TRBD2. Per germline, CDR1 SGHVS and CDR2 FNYEAQ. This CDR3 comprises 17 residues. After removal of 5 bases from V and 1 base from J, the junction contained 11 bases not matched to a gene. The CDR3 bases are TGTGCCAGCAGCCCCTCCCGTCTAGCGGGACCCCAAGAGACCCAGTACTTC. Translating gives CASSPSRLAGPQETQYF.

This chain connects TRBV10-1 to TRBJ2-1, with 11 positions matching TRBD2. J gave up 6 bases and V 8 bases, and 6 bases lay outside the gene matches. Germline loops: CDR1 WNHNN, CDR2 SYGVQD (reference sequence). CDR3 size: 14 residues. In DNA, the CDR3 is TGCGCCAGCGGAACCGGGACTAGCGGCAATGAGCAGTTCTTC. It specifies CASGTGTSGNEQFF.